The 11 T cell receptor beta chains below were found in one sample sequenced in a study of post-analysis software for immune sequencing data (dated by TCRdb to between 2015 and 2016). The library was prepared using PCR. Sequencing instrument: Illumina HiSeq 2500. Unique molecular identifiers were incorporated into TCR beta cDNA libraries to reduce PCR and sequencing biases. TCRdb trimmed the raw reads at Q25, called clones with MiXCR and kept productive beta chains. Rows with one shared CDR3 protein collapse into an entry with the most common genes and DNA. The sample profile shows 400,000 to 500,000 distinct CDR3 sequences; approximately 42% of them were found once. Together, the top ten hold around 8% of the sample. The antigens of these receptors remain unknown. Summary of the overall study and its limitations: Four to six TRBV segments, including TRBV5-6, TRBV5-1 and TRBV20-1, were significantly more frequent in patients than controls.

The sequenced sample was blood. These TCRs come from a girl aged 2-15 years with multiple sclerosis.

This clonotype showed up just a few times. The chain uses TRBV28 and TRBJ1-2, with D hard to call. The CDR3 runs 13 residues. Trimming removed 1 base from V and 3 bases from J, with 6 bases in between. Germline lookup yields CDR1 MDHEN and CDR2 SYDVKM. CDR3 region: CASSLYPDYGYTF. The CDR3 coding sequence is TGTGCCAGCAGTTTATACCCGGACTATGGCTACACCTTC.

The chain couples TRBV28 to TRBJ2-5, with TRBD2 identical over 11 bases. With V trimmed by 3 bases and J by 4 bases, 4 bases remained unmatched. The CDR3 contains 15 residues. Looked up from germline, CDR1 is MDHEN and CDR2 is SYDVKM. The CDR3 region is CASSFSGGDRETQYF. In DNA form, the CDR3 reads TGTGCCAGCAGTTTTAGCGGGGGGGATAGAGAGACCCAGTACTTC.

This clonotype was observed a handful of times. Germline is not matched at one junction end, which may reflect a read error. The rearrangement uses TRBV7-9 and TRBJ1-1; D perhaps matches TRBD1 (6 bases). Germline CDR1 SEHNR, CDR2 FQNEAQ (reference sequence). The length of the CDR3 is 11 residues. CDR3 region: CASSLGGEAFF. CDR3 coding DNA: TGTGCCAGCAGTTTAGGGGGTGAAGCTTTCTTT.

The rearrangement uses TRBV9 and TRBJ2-3; D is possibly TRBD2 (6 bases). Per the germline V gene, CDR1 is SGDLS and CDR2 is YYNGEE. Between the trimmed V and J ends, which lost 3 bases and 2 bases, there was a span of 16 bases. CDR3 length: 16 amino acids. CDR3 DNA sequence: TGTGCCAGCAGCGCGTTCCGGGACTTTCTCACAGATACGCAGTATTTT. This codes for CASSAFRDFLTDTQYF.

V and J are TRBV7-9 and TRBJ2-5; D is perhaps TRBD2 (5 bases). The DNA end favors TRBJ2-7, so the J call may be wrong. CDR1 SEHNR and CDR2 FQNEAQ come from the germline V gene (reference sequence). The CDR3 has 15 residues. CDR3 residues: CASSSPRGPFYEQYF. The CDR3 DNA follows: TGTGCCAGCAGCTCCCCCCGGGGTCCCTTCTACGAGCAGTACTTC.

The chain carries TRBV6-5 and TRBJ2-7; D is tentatively TRBD1 or TRBD2 (5 bases each). There are 15 residues in the CDR3. Germline CDR1 MNHEY, CDR2 SVGAGI. Trimming removed 0 bases at V and 2 bases at J, with 11 bases between. The CDR3 DNA sequence: TGTGCCAGCAGTTACTCGGCCAGGGACGCCTACGAGCAGTACTTC. This gives the protein CASSYSARDAYEQYF.

CDR3 loop: CSARATGRRMGGGYTF. In DNA form, the CDR3 reads TGCAGTGCTAGGGCGACAGGAAGAAGGATGGGAGGAGGCTACACCTTC. J is TRBJ1-2 and V is TRBV20-1, with a weak D call TRBD1 (6 bases). There are 16 residues in the CDR3. Trimming pared 3 bases from V and 8 bases from J, leaving 25 bases between. CDR1 and CDR2 from the germline V gene are DFQATT and SNEGSKA (reference sequence).

The rearrangement uses TRBV29-1 and TRBJ1-4; TRBD1 might be the D (5 bases). CDR1 is SQVTM, CDR2 ANQGSEA, per germline. V shed 4 bases and J shed 7 bases, with 13 bases lying between them. The CDR3 is 13 residues long. Written as DNA, the CDR3 is TGCAGCGTTGTTATTCAGGGAGGTGAAAAACTGTTTTTT. It yields the protein CSVVIQGGEKLFF. The whole variable domain, remainder taken from reference TRBV29-1 and TRBJ1-4, is SAVISQKPSRDICQRGTSLTIQCQVDSQVTMMFWYRQQPGQSLTLIATANQGSEATYESGFVIDKFPISRPNLTFSTLTVSNMSPEDSSIYLCSVVIQGGEKLFFGSGTQLSVL.

V gene TRBV5-6 combines with J gene TRBJ1-5, with unresolved D. V was cut by 0 bases and J by 0 bases, with 13 bases left in between. The germline gives CDR1 SGHDT, CDR2 YYEEEE. The length of the CDR3 is 17 residues. The CDR3 region is CASSLAPGRNSNQPQHF. The CDR3 DNA reads TGTGCCAGCAGCTTGGCTCCTGGCAGAAATAGCAATCAGCCCCAGCATTTT.

V gene TRBV28 combines with J gene TRBJ1-1; D gene ambiguous. V gave up 6 bases and J gave up 3 bases, with 14 bases separating them. Looked up from germline, CDR1 is MDHEN and CDR2 is SYDVKM. This CDR3 has 14 amino acids. The CDR3 reads CASSPRWSYTEAFF. As DNA, the CDR3 is TGTGCCAGCAGCCCCCGATGGTCCTACACTGAAGCTTTCTTT.

The chain carries TRBV28 and TRBJ2-3; 7 bases align to TRBD2. This CDR3 is 14 amino acids long. Germline values: CDR1 MDHEN, CDR2 SYDVKM. Losses at the gene ends were 5 bases for V and 4 bases for J; bases not matched to a gene: 6. The DNA for the CDR3 is TGTGCCAGCAGTCGGGGAGGGGAAGCAGATACGCAGTATTTT. The encoded protein is CASSRGGEADTQYF.